This T cell receptor beta chain was documented in a study of radiotherapy plus CTLA-4 blockade in lung cancer. Study details: Objective responses arose in approximately 19% of patients, and 25% to 35% experienced disease control.

CDR1 and CDR2 (germline): SNHLY, FYNNEI. The CDR3 consists of 15 residues. V lost 9 bases to trimming and J lost 1 base; unmatched junction nucleotides: 8. Study-level results: TCR clones from tumors expanded in blood after radiotherapy plus ipilimumab. The best prediction of response reportedly came from early blood T cell clone dynamics, with interferon-beta.

A word on this clone: What it binds is unknown.

Focal radiation was given together with CTLA-4 blockade (ipilimumab) to patients with chemo-refractory metastatic non-small-cell lung cancer. Method: immunoSEQ multiplex PCR; TCRdb's copy keeps in-frame clones and lacks some. The sample includes about 73,000 clones, 87% of them seen just once. The receptor was isolated from a human donor with non-small cell lung cancer that progressed on radiotherapy plus ipilimumab. This chain links TRBV2 with TRBJ1-5; 8 nucleotides align to TRBD1. The sequences come from peripheral blood, collected from a patient treated with radiotherapy plus ipilimumab. As DNA, the CDR3 is TGTGCCAGTCGGACAGGGCAAGCCAGCAATCAGCCCCAGCATTTT. Its protein product is CASRTGQASNQPQHF.